The 19 T cell receptor beta chains presented below share a single source sample, sequenced in a study of neurological immune-mediated disorders. TCRdb reprocessed the 5' RACE reads via MiXCR and lists one record per CDR3 protein. The table has about 80,000 distinct CDR3 sequences, roughly 9.9% seen once. Sequenced sample: PBMCs. These receptors all come from a man aged 45-65 years in good health.

In this sample, this clonotype turned up many times. The rearrangement uses TRBV5-1 and TRBJ2-7; D might be TRBD1 (6 bases). Trimming removed 4 bases from V and 2 bases from J, with 10 bases in between. The CDR3 spans 13 residues. CDR1 is SGHRS and CDR2 is YFSETQ in the germline V gene. For the CDR3, the DNA is TGCGCCAGCAGCGTTCAGGGGCCCTACGAGCAGTACTTC. Its translation: CASSVQGPYEQYF.

This clonotype was detected many times. CDR3 sequence: CASSLTGRATSPLHF. The CDR3 DNA follows: TGTGCCAGCAGCTTGACAGGACGGGCGACTTCACCCCTCCACTTT. The chain joins TRBV5-6 to TRBJ1-6, with a possible D match to TRBD1 (5 bases). The V gene lost 1 base and the J gene lost 9 bases, with 14 bases spanning the gap. The CDR3 consists of 15 residues. CDR1 is SGHDT, CDR2 YYEEEE, per germline.

The CDR3 DNA sequence: TGTGCCAGCAGCCCTGCTAGCGGGAGGGCCAGGAACTACGAGCAGTACTTC. This translates into CASSPASGRARNYEQYF. The genes are TRBV7-2 and TRBJ2-7, with 12 bases lining up with TRBD2. CDR3 length equals 17 residues. CDR1 and CDR2 from the germline V gene are SGHTA and FQGNSA. V shed 5 bases, J shed 3 bases, and the junction held 11 bases outside the gene matches.

This clonotype was recorded once. A much larger clone lies a single base off, so this may be a read error. V and J are TRBV6-2 or TRBV6-3 and TRBJ2-1, with a possible D match to TRBD2 (7 bases). The V and J ends lost 6 bases and 5 bases respectively, with 20 bases between them. The CDR3 totals 16 residues. Per the germline V gene, CDR1 is MNHEY and CDR2 is SVGEGT. CDR3 nucleotide sequence: TGTGCCAGCAGCCAAGGGGGGGGAGTGGTCCACAATGAGCAGTTCTTC. Amino acid sequence: CASSQGGGVVHNEQFF.

This clonotype was detected ten times or more. The rearrangement links TRBV9 to TRBJ1-1; D remains unclear. The germline V and J ends were trimmed by 4 bases and 1 base, with 8 bases remaining between them. Germline V gene data show CDR1 as SGDLS and CDR2 as YYNGEE. The CDR3 totals 13 residues. The CDR3 protein is CASSKRPNTEAFF. The CDR3 DNA sequence: TGTGCCAGCAGCAAACGGCCGAACACTGAAGCTTTCTTT.

This clonotype came up a few times. This chain uses TRBV7-2 with TRBJ2-7; 10 bases map to TRBD1. The junction had 3 bases not matched to a gene; V was cut back by 2 bases and J by 2 bases. In germline, CDR1 is SGHTA, CDR2 FQGNSA. The CDR3 totals 15 residues. CDR3 protein: CASSLPGQGPYEQYF. The CDR3, as DNA: TGTGCCAGCAGCTTACCGGGACAGGGGCCCTACGAGCAGTACTTC.

This clonotype was observed at least ten times. This chain links TRBV12-3 or TRBV12-4 with TRBJ2-7; no clear D. The CDR3 is 13 amino acids. The ends were cut back, 3 bases at V and 2 bases at J, with 8 bases in the middle. CDR3 protein: CASSFFGTYEQYF. The CDR3 DNA reads TGTGCCAGCAGTTTTTTTGGAACCTACGAGCAGTACTTC.

Regarding this clonotype: A read error may explain this, as a much larger clone is one base away. The chain has TRBV28 and TRBJ1-1; D perhaps matches TRBD1 (5 bases). This CDR3 contains 12 residues. Trimming cost V 7 bases and J 3 bases, with 9 bases left between them. Germline CDR1 MDHEN, CDR2 SYDVKM. The CDR3 here is CASISQDTEAFF. The CDR3 DNA follows: TGTGCCAGCATTTCACAGGACACTGAAGCTTTCTTT.

The chain carries TRBV18 and TRBJ2-1, with 9 positions matching TRBD1. This CDR3 region has 16 residues. Germline V gene lookup returns CDR1 KGHSH and CDR2 LQKENI. The J segment lost 3 bases and the V segment lost 0 bases, leaving 3 bases of the junction unmatched. Here the CDR3 reads CASSPPTGGIYNEQFF. The CDR3 coding sequence is TGTGCCAGCTCACCACCGACAGGGGGAATCTACAATGAGCAGTTCTTC.

This clonotype was counted ten times or more. This rearrangement joins TRBV6-6 to TRBJ1-5; D might be TRBD1 (5 bases). The CDR3 covers 18 residues. Germline lookup yields CDR1 MNHNY and CDR2 SVGAGI (reference sequence). V lost 2 bases and J 0 bases, leaving 17 bases between the germline ends. CDR3 DNA sequence: TGTGCCAGCAGTTACGGGACGGCGAGAACCAATAGCAATCAGCCCCAGCATTTT. Protein: CASSYGTARTNSNQPQHF.

At least ten counts were recorded for this clonotype. The rearrangement joins TRBV12-3 or TRBV12-4 to TRBJ2-7; 10 nucleotides line up with TRBD1. This CDR3 region has 12 residues. The V and J ends lost 6 bases and 4 bases, in that order; junction bases with no gene match: 0. The CDR3 protein is CASRGQGYEQYF. The DNA of the CDR3 is TGTGCCAGCAGGGGACAGGGGTACGAGCAGTACTTC.

Ten or more counts support this clonotype. One junction end does not reproduce the germline sequence, and a read error may be involved. V and J are TRBV5-1 and TRBJ2-1; D may be TRBD1 (6 bases). The length of the CDR3 is 12 residues. Looked up from germline, CDR1 is SGHRS and CDR2 is YFSETQ. The CDR3 sequence is CASSFGGSGEIF. The CDR3 DNA sequence: TGCGCCAGCAGCTTCGGTGGGTCAGGGGAAATCTTC.

In its sample, this clonotype was seen many times. This rearrangement joins TRBV6-6 to TRBJ2-7, with D unclear. Trimming cost V 8 bases and J 1 base, with 3 bases left between them. The CDR3 contains 10 residues. CDR1 is MNHNY, CDR2 SVGAGI, per germline (reference sequence). CDR3 in amino acids: CASGSYEQYF. In nucleotides, the CDR3 is TGTGCCAGCGGATCCTACGAGCAGTACTTC.

Details on this clonotype: This may be a read error, as it is one base from a much larger clone. This sequence joins TRBV6-2 or TRBV6-3 and TRBJ2-2; D gene uncertain. The length of the CDR3 is 14 residues. From germline, CDR1 is MNHEY and CDR2 SVGEGT. The CDR3 bases are TGTGCCAACAGTTACTCTTCCGACACCGGGGAGCTGTTTTTT. This sequence encodes CANSYSSDTGELFF.

In this sample, this clonotype turned up many times. V is TRBV20-1 and J is TRBJ1-5, with D unresolved. CDR1 and CDR2 from the germline V gene are DFQATT and SNEGSKA (reference sequence). The ends were cut back, 3 bases at V and 7 bases at J, with 10 bases in the middle. This CDR3 is 12 amino acids long. CDR3 in amino acids: CSASSLRQPQHF. CDR3 nucleotide sequence: TGCAGTGCTAGCTCCCTACGGCAGCCCCAGCATTTT.

This clonotype has ten or more counts. The chain employs TRBV12-3 or TRBV12-4 and TRBJ1-5; unclear D gene. Trimming cost V 1 base and J 2 bases, with 15 bases left between them. CDR3 length: 17 amino acids. CDR3 nucleotide sequence: TGTGCCAGCAGTTTAGTAGGAGGGAGACGGGGCAATCAGCCCCAGCATTTT. Translated: CASSLVGGRRGNQPQHF.

This chain links TRBV24-1 with TRBJ2-5; 7 bases align to TRBD2. CDR3 length: 18 residues. V lost 2 bases to trimming and J lost 2 bases; unmatched junction nucleotides: 13. Germline V gives CDR1 KGHDR, CDR2 SFDVKD. Here the CDR3 DNA reads TGTGCCACCAGTGATTCTTCTTTGGCGGGAGCCTCACAAGAGACCCAGTACTTC. Translated, it gives CATSDSSLAGASQETQYF.

This clonotype was observed many times. V is TRBV29-1 and J is TRBJ1-3; the D is unclear. CDR3 length: 17 residues. V shed 7 bases and J shed 1 base, with 23 bases lying between them. Per the germline V gene, CDR1 is SQVTM and CDR2 is ANQGSEA. CDR3: CSAQVYTPERSGNTIYF. The CDR3 DNA reads TGCAGCGCCCAAGTATACACCCCGGAACGATCTGGAAACACCATATATTTT.

This clonotype showed up many times. V gene TRBV7-2 combines with J gene TRBJ2-7; 12 nucleotides match TRBD2. The J segment lost 4 bases and the V segment lost 5 bases, leaving 3 bases of the junction unmatched. The CDR3 is 14 amino acids. Germline assignment: CDR1 SGHTA and CDR2 FQGNSA. The chain's CDR3 is CASSPSGGGYEQYF. The CDR3, as DNA: TGTGCCAGCAGCCCTAGCGGGGGGGGGTACGAGCAGTACTTC.